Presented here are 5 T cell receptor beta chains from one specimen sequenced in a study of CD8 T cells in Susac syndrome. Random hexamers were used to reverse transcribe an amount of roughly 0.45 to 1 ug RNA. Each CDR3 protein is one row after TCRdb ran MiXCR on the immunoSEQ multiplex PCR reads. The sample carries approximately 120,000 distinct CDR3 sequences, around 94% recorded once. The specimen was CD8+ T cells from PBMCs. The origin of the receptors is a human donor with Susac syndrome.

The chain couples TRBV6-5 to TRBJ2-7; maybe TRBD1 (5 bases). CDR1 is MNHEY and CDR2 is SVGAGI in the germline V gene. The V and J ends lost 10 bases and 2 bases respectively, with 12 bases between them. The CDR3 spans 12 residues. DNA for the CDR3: TGTGCCATAGGTAGGGGTACCTACGAGCAGTACTTC. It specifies CAIGRGTYEQYF.

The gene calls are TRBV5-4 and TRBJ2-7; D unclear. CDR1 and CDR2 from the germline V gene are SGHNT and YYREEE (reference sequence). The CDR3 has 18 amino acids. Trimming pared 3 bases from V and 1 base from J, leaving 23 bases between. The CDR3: CASSSAPGRKPTSYEQYF. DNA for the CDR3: TGTGCCAGCAGCTCGGCGCCGGGCAGGAAGCCAACATCCTACGAGCAGTACTTC.

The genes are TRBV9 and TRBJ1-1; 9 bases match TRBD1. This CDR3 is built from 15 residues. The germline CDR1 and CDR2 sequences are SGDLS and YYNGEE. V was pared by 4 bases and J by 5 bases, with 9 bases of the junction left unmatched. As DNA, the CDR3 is TGTGCCAGCAGCCCCGAGGACAGGGGTTTAACTGAAGCTTTCTTT. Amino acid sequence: CASSPEDRGLTEAFF.

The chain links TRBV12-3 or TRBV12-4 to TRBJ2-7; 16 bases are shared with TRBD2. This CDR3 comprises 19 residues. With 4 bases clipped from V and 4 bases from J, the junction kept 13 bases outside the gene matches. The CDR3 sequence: CASSSHLGLAGGPPYEQYF. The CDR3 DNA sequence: TGTGCCAGCAGTTCCCACCTGGGACTAGCGGGAGGGCCGCCTTACGAGCAGTACTTC.

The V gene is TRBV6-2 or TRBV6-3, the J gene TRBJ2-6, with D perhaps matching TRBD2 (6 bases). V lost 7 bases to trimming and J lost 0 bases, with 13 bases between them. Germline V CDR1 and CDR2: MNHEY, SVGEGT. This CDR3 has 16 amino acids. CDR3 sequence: CASNAAGLSGANVLTF. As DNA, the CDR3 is TGTGCCAGCAACGCGGCGGGACTCTCTGGGGCCAACGTCCTGACTTTC.